Sequencing of this T cell receptor beta chain was carried out in a study of Graves' ophthalmopathy and Graves' hyperthyroidism. Study results and limitations: Most clonotypes expanded in thyroid above 0.001 frequency were present in blood too.

Researchers took RNA transcripts and amplified TCR beta CDR3 regions from them. The first round was an RT-PCR with HTBI primers, and the second round was a multiplex PCR. TCRdb used MiXCR to reprocess the multiplex PCR reads, holding one entry per CDR3 protein. The sample contains around 660,000 distinct CDR3 sequences, about two fifths of which appear only once. Exclusion criteria comprised other autoimmune diseases, uncontrolled infections, pregnancy or lactation in patients. Regarding this clonotype: Antigen specificity is unknown.

This clonotype was sampled from an adult man with Graves' ophthalmopathy. The specimen was peripheral blood.

Here the CDR3 reads CSVEERKRDLYEQFF. In DNA, the CDR3 is TGCAGCGTTGAAGAAAGGAAGCGGGATCTTTATGAGCAGTTCTTC. This chain connects TRBV29-1 to TRBJ2-7; 7 positions match TRBD2. The J call is doubtful: the DNA matches TRBJ2-1 better. The CDR3 runs to 15 residues. The V gene's germline CDR1 is SQVTM and CDR2 ANQGSEA.